This TCR beta chain came from a study of metastatic and nonmetastatic thyroid tumors. Study as a whole: It was across blood and tumor or nodule tissue from malignant and benign thyroid patients that repertoires were compared. General study findings and limits: Reportedly, malignant thyroid tumors had significantly higher TCR beta diversity than benign nodules, in blood and tumor.

Authors' methods: Differences in CDR3 between clinicopathological groups were drawn on to build a classifier intended to discriminate distant-metastatic papillary thyroid cancer patients. TCRdb ran MiXCR on the PCR reads. These V and J calls rely on TCRdb rather than the paper's analysis. Of around 59,000 clones listed, 16% were seen once; the top ten hold roughly 10%. Germline CDR1 is SEHNR and CDR2 is FQNEAQ (reference sequence). V shed 4 bases and J shed 8 bases, with 14 bases lying between them. The CDR3 is 14 amino acids. There are many counts of this clone. Its antigen is currently unknown. Each patient came to thyroid surgery without any prior treatment (of any kind).

The sample comprised blood. The receptor was isolated from a male donor with papillary thyroid cancer or a benign thyroid nodule (not recorded which). Some clones in this sample may be carry-over from other donors' samples. The rearrangement links TRBV7-9 to TRBJ1-4; D is perhaps TRBD1 (5 bases). CDR3 residues: CASSSTGPQEKLFF. CDR3 DNA: TGTGCCAGCAGCTCCACGGGACCTCAAGAAAAACTGTTTTTT.